This entry describes one TCR beta chain. The sample belongs to a study of blood T cell repertoires in COVID-19. Study as a whole: The United States, Italy and Spain provided the acute and convalescent COVID-19 samples.

As processed by the authors: Amplification from reference gene primers served as the basis for estimated nucleated cell counts. Measured with immunoSEQ multiplex PCR; TCRdb has only the in-frame clones, and not every one. That table furnishes V, J and clone size, whereas the DNA furnished D and trimming. The repertoire holds 150,000 to 200,000 clones, with approximately 79% as singletons. Recruited during active infection, patients (from Seattle) were subsequently followed longitudinally. The CDR3 length is 11 residues. Per germline, CDR1 SNHLY and CDR2 FYNNEI. With 8 bases removed from V and 5 bases from J, the gap between germline ends came to 9 bases.

The sample was peripheral blood. This chain joins TRBV2 and TRBJ1-2; tentatively, D is TRBD1 (5 bases). The receptor was isolated from a woman aged 40 to 50 with COVID-19, enrolled during active disease. CDR3: CASLEGYGYTF. The DNA for the CDR3 is TGTGCCAGCCTGGAGGGGTATGGCTACACCTTC.